Included here is one T cell receptor (beta chain) sequence, with context. What it recognizes is unknown. This sample stems from a study of shared clonotypes between healthy human individuals. The study drew its donors from healthy HIV-negative adults without recent acute infections or vaccinations. Naive CD4+ cells were CD45RA-selected; the remaining cells were memory. General observations from the study: Naive subsets, compared against memory subsets, generally had larger estimated richness values.

Deletions cut 5 bases from V and 0 bases from J, with 14 bases between. The germline V gene has CDR1 SGHVS and CDR2 FNYEAQ. The length of the CDR3 is 15 residues. Assay used: immunoSEQ multiplex PCR; TCRdb lists only in-frame clones, some missing. The sample consists of some 1 million clones, about 75% of them appearing once. Sequencing input: memory CD4+ T cells sorted from blood. Subset given: CD45RA-negative fraction. The source is a young man in good health. The V and J genes are TRBV7-6 and TRBJ2-7; tentative D call: TRBD1 (6 bases). The CDR3 loop is CASSRETGFSYEQYF. DNA for the CDR3: TGTGCCAGCAGCCGAGAAACAGGGTTCTCCTACGAGCAGTACTTC.